These 21 T cell receptor beta chains share one sample of origin, sequenced in a study of OX40 agonist ivuxolimab in advanced cancers. The library was prepared using the immunoSEQ multiplex PCR assay. TCRdb holds this immuneACCESS table with in-frame rearrangements only. Some clones are missing; in checked studies, unresolved V genes explain under half, and the rest has no known cause. The sample yields roughly 73,000 clones; around 82% were counted once. Roughly 2.1% of the sample lies in the top ten. Sample: CD4+ or CD8+ T cells sorted from blood, taken in a trial of the OX40 agonist ivuxolimab. The receptors shown here come from an adult with an advanced solid tumor such as melanoma, head and neck, liver or kidney cancer.

The chain recombines TRBV20-1 with TRBJ2-7; TRBD1 is a possible D gene (5 bases). V was clipped by 0 bases and J by 6 bases, with 6 bases between them. Germline values: CDR1 DFQATT, CDR2 SNEGSKA (reference sequence). This CDR3 contains 11 residues. The DNA of the CDR3 is TGCAGTGCTAGAGATGGGGCCGAGCAGTACTTC. Encoded protein: CSARDGAEQYF.

The chain couples TRBV30 to TRBJ2-3; a possible D gene is TRBD2 (6 bases). The germline V and J ends were trimmed by 0 bases and 5 bases, with 15 bases remaining between them. The CDR3 is made up of 15 amino acids. Germline loops: CDR1 GTSNPN, CDR2 SVGIG (reference sequence). CDR3 bases: TGTGCCTGGAGTGTACCTGGGGGGTCCGAAGATACGCAGTATTTT. Protein: CAWSVPGGSEDTQYF.

This rearrangement joins TRBV4-3 to TRBJ2-5, with D tentatively TRBD2 (7 bases). Germline assignment: CDR1 LGHNA and CDR2 YSLEER. V was cut by 1 base and J by 1 base, with 13 bases left in between. CDR3 length: 16 residues. The CDR3 reads CASSQVVGGPQETQYF. DNA of the CDR3: TGCGCCAGCAGCCAAGTGGTGGGGGGGCCCCAAGAGACCCAGTACTTC.

Concerning this clone: This same CDR3 is encoded by further DNA sequences in the sample. The chain uses TRBV28 and TRBJ2-7; no clear D. The CDR3 contains 12 residues. V shed 3 bases and J shed 2 bases, with 5 bases lying between them. CDR1 and CDR2 from the germline V gene are MDHEN and SYDVKM. The CDR3 protein is CASSLSTYEQYF. In DNA form, the CDR3 reads TGTGCCAGCAGTTTGTCTACCTACGAGCAGTACTTC.

The chain combines TRBV2 with TRBJ1-5, with TRBD1 identical over 7 bases. The CDR3 loop spans 14 amino acids. Looked up from germline, CDR1 is SNHLY and CDR2 is FYNNEI. V dropped 5 bases and J dropped 9; count of bases not matched to a gene: 10. The CDR3 bases are TGTGCCAGCAGTCTTGACACAGGGGATGGGCCCCAGCATTTT. Translation gives CASSLDTGDGPQHF.

This sequence joins TRBV6-4 and TRBJ1-5; maybe TRBD1 (5 bases). Deletions cut 4 bases from V and 4 bases from J, with 8 bases between. CDR1 and CDR2 from the germline V gene are MRHNA and SNTAGT. The CDR3 spans 13 residues. The DNA for the CDR3 is TGTGCCAGCAGTGCCAGGGAGAATCAGCCCCAGCATTTT. Translating it yields CASSARENQPQHF.

This clone was counted between two and nine times. The chain has TRBV10-3 and TRBJ1-1; 7 bases map to TRBD1. Germline assignment: CDR1 ENHRY and CDR2 SYGVKD. V trimming: 6 bases; J trimming: 2 bases; junction bases outside the gene matches: 6. This CDR3 spans 14 amino acids. CDR3 sequence (DNA): TGTGCCATCAGGGACCGGGACAGTAACACTGAAGCTTTCTTT. As protein: CAIRDRDSNTEAFF.

The chain links TRBV18 to TRBJ2-7, with 10 bases fitting TRBD1. This CDR3 is 13 amino acids long. The V and J ends lost 5 bases and 6 bases, in that order; junction bases with no gene match: 4. Germline V lookup: CDR1 KGHSH, CDR2 LQKENI. CDR3: CASSGTGVREQYF. The DNA of the CDR3 is TGTGCCAGCTCAGGGACAGGGGTTCGCGAGCAGTACTTC.

The chain uses TRBV27 and TRBJ2-4, with TRBD2 matching 8 bases. The CDR3 sequence is 16 residues long. Trimming cost V 3 bases and J 0 bases; bases outside gene matches: 4. Germline V CDR1 and CDR2: MNHEY, SMNVEV (reference sequence). Written as DNA, the CDR3 is TGTGCCAGCAGTTTGGGGCTAGCGGGAGCCAAAAACATTCAGTACTTC. It encodes CASSLGLAGAKNIQYF.

The V gene is TRBV30, the J gene TRBJ1-1; no clear D gene. V lost 0 bases and J 2 bases, leaving 7 bases between the germline ends. This CDR3 has 13 amino acids. In germline, CDR1 is GTSNPN, CDR2 SVGIG (reference sequence). The CDR3 region has the DNA TGTGCCTGGAGTGTCGACCAAAACACTGAAGCTTTCTTT. It encodes CAWSVDQNTEAFF.

V gene TRBV9 combines with J gene TRBJ1-2; 7 bases map to TRBD1. CDR1 SGDLS and CDR2 YYNGEE come from the germline V gene. V trimming: 3 bases; J trimming: 1 base; junction bases outside the gene matches: 6. The CDR3 is made up of 15 amino acids. The CDR3 spells CASSGQGFGNYGYTF. CDR3 bases: TGTGCCAGCAGCGGACAGGGATTCGGTAACTATGGCTACACCTTC.

J is TRBJ2-7 and V is TRBV9, with 7 nucleotides matching TRBD1. V lost 4 bases and J lost 2; bases outside the gene matches: 6. This CDR3 contains 14 residues. CDR1 and CDR2 from the germline V gene are SGDLS and YYNGEE. CDR3 protein: CASSSQTGPYEQYF. CDR3 nucleotide sequence: TGTGCCAGCAGCTCCCAGACAGGGCCCTACGAGCAGTACTTC. Full variable domain (missing parts from reference TRBV9 and TRBJ2-7): DSGVTQTPKHLITATGQRVTLRCSPRSGDLSVYWYQQSLDQGLQFLIQYYNGEERAKGNILERFSAQQFPDLHSELNLSSLELGDSALYFCASSSQTGPYEQYFGPGTRLTVT.

V gene TRBV19 combines with J gene TRBJ1-3, with a weak D call TRBD1 (5 bases). The germline V gene has CDR1 LNHDA and CDR2 SQIVND (reference sequence). This CDR3 region has 17 residues. The V end was cut by 3 bases, the J end by 0 bases, with 15 bases between. Here the CDR3 reads CASSIIGTVGSGNTIYF. CDR3 nucleotides: TGTGCCAGTAGTATTATTGGGACCGTCGGCTCTGGAAACACCATATATTTT.

The chain uses TRBV11-3 and TRBJ1-1; D gene uncertain. Germline CDR1 and CDR2: SGHNT and YENEEA. The CDR3 runs to 15 residues. Trimming took off 1 base at V and 1 base at J, with 10 bases between the two ends. CDR3 in amino acids: CASSLGNQANTEAFF. CDR3 DNA sequence: TGTGCCAGCAGCTTAGGTAACCAAGCGAACACTGAAGCTTTCTTT.

The chain joins TRBV5-6 to TRBJ2-4; possible D gene TRBD1, 6 bases. Germline CDR1 is SGHDT and CDR2 is YYEEEE. The germline V and J ends were trimmed by 2 bases and 6 bases, with 12 bases remaining between them. The CDR3 has 14 amino acids. The CDR3 DNA reads as TGTGCCAGCAGCTTAGGCACAGGGTTAAACATTCAGTACTTC. It encodes CASSLGTGLNIQYF. The entire variable domain, with the rest obtained from reference TRBV5-6 and TRBJ2-4, is as follows: DAGVTQSPTHLIKTRGQQVTLRCSPKSGHDTVSWYQQALGQGPQFIFQYYEEEERQRGNFPDRFSGHQFPNYSSELNVNALLLGDSALYLCASSLGTGLNIQYFGAGTRLSVL.

The chain has TRBV5-6 and TRBJ1-1; D gene ambiguous. The CDR3 totals 14 residues. With 0 bases removed from V and 1 base from J, the gap between germline ends came to 7 bases. Germline CDR1 and CDR2: SGHDT and YYEEEE. In nucleotides, the CDR3 is TGTGCCAGCAGCTTGGGACCGCAGAACACTGAAGCTTTCTTT. As protein: CASSLGPQNTEAFF.

The V and J genes are TRBV7-9 and TRBJ2-5; 8 nucleotides agree with TRBD1. CDR1 and CDR2 (germline): SEHNR, FQNEAQ (reference sequence). This CDR3 spans 16 amino acids. Unmatched junction bases numbered 15, after V lost 7 bases and J lost 5 bases. Here the CDR3 reads CASTTGGPRGSETQYF. CDR3 DNA: TGTGCCAGCACCACAGGGGGTCCCAGGGGTTCGGAGACCCAGTACTTC.

The chain uses TRBV11-2 and TRBJ1-5; D unclear. This CDR3 region has 15 residues. Trimming took off 0 bases at V and 0 bases at J, with 6 bases between the two ends. CDR1 is SGHAT, CDR2 FQNNGV, per germline. The CDR3 DNA sequence: TGTGCCAGCAGCTTAGACGGGTATAGCAATCAGCCCCAGCATTTT. It yields the protein CASSLDGYSNQPQHF.

The chain uses TRBV19 and TRBJ2-7; 7 positions agree with TRBD2. The V gene's germline CDR1 is LNHDA and CDR2 SQIVND (reference sequence). The CDR3 loop spans 14 amino acids. J gave up 3 bases and V 5 bases, and 7 bases lay outside the gene matches. CDR3 nucleotides: TGTGCCAGTAGTCCCCCGGGAGGTCGCTACGAGCAGTACTTC. Its protein is CASSPPGGRYEQYF.

Here the CDR3 reads CASSPKDRELFF. CDR3 bases: TGTGCCAGCTCACCAAAGGACAGGGAGCTGTTTTTT. The chain couples TRBV18 to TRBJ2-2; D might be TRBD1 (5 bases). V was cut by 2 bases and J by 9 bases, with 7 bases left in between. Germline V gene lookup returns CDR1 KGHSH and CDR2 LQKENI. CDR3 size: 12 residues.

V and J are TRBV30 and TRBJ2-5, with D possibly matching TRBD2 (6 bases). CDR3 length: 15 residues. V lost 5 bases, J lost 7 bases, and 23 bases lay in between. The germline V gene has CDR1 GTSNPN and CDR2 SVGIG (reference sequence). CDR3 sequence reads: CAWVRKGQSRGTQYF. CDR3 DNA: TGTGCCTGGGTCCGAAAGGGGCAATCGCGGGGGACCCAGTACTTC.